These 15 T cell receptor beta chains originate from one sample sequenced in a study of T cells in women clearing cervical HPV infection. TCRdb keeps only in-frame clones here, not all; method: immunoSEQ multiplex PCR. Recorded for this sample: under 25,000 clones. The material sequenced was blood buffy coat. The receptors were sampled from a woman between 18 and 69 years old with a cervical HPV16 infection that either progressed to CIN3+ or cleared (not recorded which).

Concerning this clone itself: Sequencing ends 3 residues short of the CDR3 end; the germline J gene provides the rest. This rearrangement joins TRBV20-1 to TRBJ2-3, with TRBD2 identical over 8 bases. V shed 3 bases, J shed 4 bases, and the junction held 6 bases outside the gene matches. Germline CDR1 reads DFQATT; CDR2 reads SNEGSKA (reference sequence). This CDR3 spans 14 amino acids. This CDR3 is CSASGSGEADTQYF. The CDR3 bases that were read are TGCAGTGCTAGTGGTAGCGGGGAGGCAGATACG.

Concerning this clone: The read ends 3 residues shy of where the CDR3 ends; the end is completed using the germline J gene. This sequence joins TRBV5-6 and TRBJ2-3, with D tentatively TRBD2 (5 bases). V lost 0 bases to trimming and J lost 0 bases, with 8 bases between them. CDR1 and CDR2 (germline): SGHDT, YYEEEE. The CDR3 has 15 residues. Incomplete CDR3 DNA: TGTGCCAGCAGCTTGGACAGCGGTAGCACAGATACG. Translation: CASSLDSGSTDT. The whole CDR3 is CASSLDSGSTDTQYF.

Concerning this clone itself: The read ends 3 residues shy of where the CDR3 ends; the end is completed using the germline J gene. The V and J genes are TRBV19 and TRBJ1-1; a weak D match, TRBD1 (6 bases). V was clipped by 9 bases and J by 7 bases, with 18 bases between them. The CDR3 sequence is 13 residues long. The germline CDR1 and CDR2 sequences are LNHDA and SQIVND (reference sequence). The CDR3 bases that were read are TGTGCCAGCCGGGACAATACCCTCAGTGAA. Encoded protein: CASRDNTLSE. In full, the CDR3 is CASRDNTLSEAFF.

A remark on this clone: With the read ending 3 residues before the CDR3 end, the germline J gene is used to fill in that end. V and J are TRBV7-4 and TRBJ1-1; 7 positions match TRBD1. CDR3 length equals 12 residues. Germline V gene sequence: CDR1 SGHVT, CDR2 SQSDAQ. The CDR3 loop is CASSLGYRGAFF. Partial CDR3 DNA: TGTGCCAGCAGCTTAGGTTACAGGGGA.

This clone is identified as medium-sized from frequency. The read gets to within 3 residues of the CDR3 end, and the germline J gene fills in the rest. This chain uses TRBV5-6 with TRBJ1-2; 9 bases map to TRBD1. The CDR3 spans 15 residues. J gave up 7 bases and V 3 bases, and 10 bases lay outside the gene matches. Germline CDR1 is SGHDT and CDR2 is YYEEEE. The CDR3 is CASSSEHRGRVGYTF. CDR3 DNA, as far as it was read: TGTGCCAGCAGCTCGGAGCACAGGGGGCGCGTTGGC.

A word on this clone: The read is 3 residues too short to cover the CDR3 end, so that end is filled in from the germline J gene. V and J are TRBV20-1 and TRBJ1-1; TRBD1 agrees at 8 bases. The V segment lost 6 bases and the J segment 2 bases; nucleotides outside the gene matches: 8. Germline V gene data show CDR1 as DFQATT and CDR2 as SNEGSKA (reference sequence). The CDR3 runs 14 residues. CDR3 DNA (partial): TGCAGTGCCCGAGACAGGGGACTAAACACTGAA. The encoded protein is CSARDRGLNTE. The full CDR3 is CSARDRGLNTEAFF.

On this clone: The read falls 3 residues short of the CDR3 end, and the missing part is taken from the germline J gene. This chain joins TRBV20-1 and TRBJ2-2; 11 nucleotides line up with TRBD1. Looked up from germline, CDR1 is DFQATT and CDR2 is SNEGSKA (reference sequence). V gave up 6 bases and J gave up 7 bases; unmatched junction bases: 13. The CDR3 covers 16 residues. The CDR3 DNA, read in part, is TGCAGTGCCCCCGGGACAGGGGGAAGGATAATCGGGGAG. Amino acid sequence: CSAPGTGGRIIGE. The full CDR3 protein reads CSAPGTGGRIIGELFF.

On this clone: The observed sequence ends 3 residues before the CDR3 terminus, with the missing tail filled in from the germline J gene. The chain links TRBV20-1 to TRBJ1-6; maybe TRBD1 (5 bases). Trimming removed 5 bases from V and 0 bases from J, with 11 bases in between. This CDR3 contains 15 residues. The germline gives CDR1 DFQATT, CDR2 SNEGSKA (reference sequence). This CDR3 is CSAGTASSYNSPLHF. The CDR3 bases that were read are TGCAGTGCTGGGACTGCGAGCTCCTATAATTCACCC.

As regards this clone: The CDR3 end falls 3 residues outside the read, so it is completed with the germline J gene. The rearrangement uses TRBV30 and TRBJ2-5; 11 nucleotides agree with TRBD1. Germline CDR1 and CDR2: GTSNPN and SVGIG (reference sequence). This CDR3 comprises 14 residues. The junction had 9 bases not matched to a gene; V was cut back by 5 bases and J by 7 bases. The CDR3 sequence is CAWGPGQGAMTQYF. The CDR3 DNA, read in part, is TGTGCCTGGGGGCCAGGACAGGGGGCGATGACC.

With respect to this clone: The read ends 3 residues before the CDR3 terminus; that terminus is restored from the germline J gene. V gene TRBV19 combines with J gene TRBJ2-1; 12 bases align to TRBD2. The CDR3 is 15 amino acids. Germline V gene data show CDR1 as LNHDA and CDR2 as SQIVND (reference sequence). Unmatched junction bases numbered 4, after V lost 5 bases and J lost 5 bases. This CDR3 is CASSPSGGAHNEQFF. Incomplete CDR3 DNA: TGTGCCAGTAGTCCTAGCGGGGGGGCCCACAATGAG.

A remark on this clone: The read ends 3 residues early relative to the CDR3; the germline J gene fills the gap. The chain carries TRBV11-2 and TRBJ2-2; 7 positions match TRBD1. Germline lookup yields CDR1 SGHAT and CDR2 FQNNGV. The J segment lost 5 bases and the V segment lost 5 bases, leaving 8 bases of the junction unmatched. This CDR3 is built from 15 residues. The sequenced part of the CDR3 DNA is TGTGCCAGCAGCCCCCTCCCACAGGGGACCGGGGAG. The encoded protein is CASSPLPQGTGE. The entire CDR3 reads CASSPLPQGTGELFF.

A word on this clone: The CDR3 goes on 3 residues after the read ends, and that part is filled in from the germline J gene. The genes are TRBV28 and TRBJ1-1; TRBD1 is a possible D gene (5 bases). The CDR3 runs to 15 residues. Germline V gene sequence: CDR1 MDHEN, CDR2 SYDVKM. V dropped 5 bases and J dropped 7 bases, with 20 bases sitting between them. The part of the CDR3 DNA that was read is TGTGCCAGCAGTCCCCCCCAGCAGGGAGGGGTTGAA. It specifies CASSPPQQGGVE. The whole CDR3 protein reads CASSPPQQGGVEAFF.

The DNA read from the CDR3 is TGTGCCAGTTCCGCCCTACAGGACGGGGAG. Its protein is CASSALQDGE. The full-length CDR3 reads as CASSALQDGELFF. V gene TRBV18 combines with J gene TRBJ2-2, with D tentatively TRBD1 (5 bases). The read terminates 3 residues ahead of where the CDR3 ends, so the germline J gene completes it. Germline lookup yields CDR1 KGHSH and CDR2 LQKENI. Trimming shortened V by 9 bases and J by 7 bases, and 15 bases separated the two germline ends. The CDR3 spans 13 residues.

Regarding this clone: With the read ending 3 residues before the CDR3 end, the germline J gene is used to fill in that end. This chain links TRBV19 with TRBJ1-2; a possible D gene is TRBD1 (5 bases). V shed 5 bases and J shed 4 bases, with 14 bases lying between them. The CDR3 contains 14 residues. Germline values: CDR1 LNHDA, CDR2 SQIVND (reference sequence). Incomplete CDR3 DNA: TGTGCCAGTAGTCCCGAGGGGCAGCCCTATGGC. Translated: CASSPEGQPYG. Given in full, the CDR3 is CASSPEGQPYGYTF.

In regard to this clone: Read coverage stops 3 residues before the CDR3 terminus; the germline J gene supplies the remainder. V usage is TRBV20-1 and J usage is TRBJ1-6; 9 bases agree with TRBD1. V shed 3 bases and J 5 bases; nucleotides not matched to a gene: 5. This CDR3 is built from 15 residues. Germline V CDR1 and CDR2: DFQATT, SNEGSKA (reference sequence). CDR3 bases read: TGCAGTGCTAGGGGAGACAGGGGGGATAATTCACCC. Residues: CSARGDRGDNSP. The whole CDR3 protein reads CSARGDRGDNSPLHF.